This T cell receptor beta chain was captured in a study of blood T cells in healthy people across ages. Through a sample-barcoded 5' primer and a J-beta primer mix, a second PCR was run for roughly 7 to 11 cycles. MiXCR, applied by TCRdb to the 5' RACE reads, yields one record per CDR3 protein. Of more than 700,000 distinct CDR3 sequences in the sample, around half were seen once. A remark on this clonotype: Antigen unknown.

The germline V gene has CDR1 GTSNPN and CDR2 SVGIG (reference sequence). CDR3 size: 12 residues. The V and J ends lost 4 bases and 4 bases respectively, with 7 bases between them. Whole-study findings and limits: Measured against age, TCR beta diversity per million T cells decreased in a roughly linear manner.

The chain carries TRBV30 and TRBJ2-2; D ambiguous. Source material: blood. The sequence was obtained from an elderly man in good health. The CDR3 sequence: CAWMWGTGELFF. CDR3 nucleotide sequence: TGTGCCTGGATGTGGGGCACCGGGGAGCTGTTTTTT.